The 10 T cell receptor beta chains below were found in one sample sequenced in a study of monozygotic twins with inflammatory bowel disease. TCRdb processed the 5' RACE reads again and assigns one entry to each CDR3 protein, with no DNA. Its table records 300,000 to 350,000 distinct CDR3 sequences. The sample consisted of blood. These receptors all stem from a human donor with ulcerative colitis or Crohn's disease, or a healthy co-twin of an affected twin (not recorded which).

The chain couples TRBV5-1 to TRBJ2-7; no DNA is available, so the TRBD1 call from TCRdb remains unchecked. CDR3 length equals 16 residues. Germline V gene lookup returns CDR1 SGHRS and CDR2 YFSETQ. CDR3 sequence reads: CASSSATGTGTYEQYF. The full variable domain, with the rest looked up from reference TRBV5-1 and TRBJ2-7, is KAGVTQTPRYLIKTRGQQVTLSCSPISGHRSVSWYQQTPGQGLQFLFEYFSETQRNKGNFPGRFSGRQFSNSRSEMNVSTLELGDSALYLCASSSATGTGTYEQYFGPGTRLTVT.

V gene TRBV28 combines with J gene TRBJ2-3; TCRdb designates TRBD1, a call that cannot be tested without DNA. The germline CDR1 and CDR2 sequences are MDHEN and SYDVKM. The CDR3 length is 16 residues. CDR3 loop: CASYHDRVDGTDTQYF.

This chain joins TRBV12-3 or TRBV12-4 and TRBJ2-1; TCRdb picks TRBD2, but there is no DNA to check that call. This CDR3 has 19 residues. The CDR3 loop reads CASSPPAGTSGRAQNEQFF.

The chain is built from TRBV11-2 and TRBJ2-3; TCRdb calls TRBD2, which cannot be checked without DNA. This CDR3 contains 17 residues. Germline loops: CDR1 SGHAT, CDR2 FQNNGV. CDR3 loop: CASYNLNGEVGSDTQYF.

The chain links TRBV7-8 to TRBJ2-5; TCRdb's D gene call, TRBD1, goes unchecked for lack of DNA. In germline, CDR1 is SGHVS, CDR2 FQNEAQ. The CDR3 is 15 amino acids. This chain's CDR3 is CASSLSGTGMSERHF.

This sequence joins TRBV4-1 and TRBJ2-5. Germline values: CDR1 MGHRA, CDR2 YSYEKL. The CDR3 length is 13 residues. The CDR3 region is CASSQVIGETQYF.

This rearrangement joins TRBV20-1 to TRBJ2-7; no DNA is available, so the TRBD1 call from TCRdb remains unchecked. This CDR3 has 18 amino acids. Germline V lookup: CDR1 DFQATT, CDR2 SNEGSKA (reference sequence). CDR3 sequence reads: CSARFRSFRDTYTYEQYF.

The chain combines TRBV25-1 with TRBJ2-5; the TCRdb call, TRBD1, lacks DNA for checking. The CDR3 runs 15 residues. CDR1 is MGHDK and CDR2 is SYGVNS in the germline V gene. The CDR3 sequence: CASSDIAGQQETQYF.

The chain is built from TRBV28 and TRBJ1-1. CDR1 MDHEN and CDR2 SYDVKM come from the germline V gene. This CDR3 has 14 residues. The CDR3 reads CASCEPRMNTEAFF.

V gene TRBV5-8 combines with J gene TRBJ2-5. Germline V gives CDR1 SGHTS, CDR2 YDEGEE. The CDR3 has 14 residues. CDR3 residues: CASSLPWQQETQYF.